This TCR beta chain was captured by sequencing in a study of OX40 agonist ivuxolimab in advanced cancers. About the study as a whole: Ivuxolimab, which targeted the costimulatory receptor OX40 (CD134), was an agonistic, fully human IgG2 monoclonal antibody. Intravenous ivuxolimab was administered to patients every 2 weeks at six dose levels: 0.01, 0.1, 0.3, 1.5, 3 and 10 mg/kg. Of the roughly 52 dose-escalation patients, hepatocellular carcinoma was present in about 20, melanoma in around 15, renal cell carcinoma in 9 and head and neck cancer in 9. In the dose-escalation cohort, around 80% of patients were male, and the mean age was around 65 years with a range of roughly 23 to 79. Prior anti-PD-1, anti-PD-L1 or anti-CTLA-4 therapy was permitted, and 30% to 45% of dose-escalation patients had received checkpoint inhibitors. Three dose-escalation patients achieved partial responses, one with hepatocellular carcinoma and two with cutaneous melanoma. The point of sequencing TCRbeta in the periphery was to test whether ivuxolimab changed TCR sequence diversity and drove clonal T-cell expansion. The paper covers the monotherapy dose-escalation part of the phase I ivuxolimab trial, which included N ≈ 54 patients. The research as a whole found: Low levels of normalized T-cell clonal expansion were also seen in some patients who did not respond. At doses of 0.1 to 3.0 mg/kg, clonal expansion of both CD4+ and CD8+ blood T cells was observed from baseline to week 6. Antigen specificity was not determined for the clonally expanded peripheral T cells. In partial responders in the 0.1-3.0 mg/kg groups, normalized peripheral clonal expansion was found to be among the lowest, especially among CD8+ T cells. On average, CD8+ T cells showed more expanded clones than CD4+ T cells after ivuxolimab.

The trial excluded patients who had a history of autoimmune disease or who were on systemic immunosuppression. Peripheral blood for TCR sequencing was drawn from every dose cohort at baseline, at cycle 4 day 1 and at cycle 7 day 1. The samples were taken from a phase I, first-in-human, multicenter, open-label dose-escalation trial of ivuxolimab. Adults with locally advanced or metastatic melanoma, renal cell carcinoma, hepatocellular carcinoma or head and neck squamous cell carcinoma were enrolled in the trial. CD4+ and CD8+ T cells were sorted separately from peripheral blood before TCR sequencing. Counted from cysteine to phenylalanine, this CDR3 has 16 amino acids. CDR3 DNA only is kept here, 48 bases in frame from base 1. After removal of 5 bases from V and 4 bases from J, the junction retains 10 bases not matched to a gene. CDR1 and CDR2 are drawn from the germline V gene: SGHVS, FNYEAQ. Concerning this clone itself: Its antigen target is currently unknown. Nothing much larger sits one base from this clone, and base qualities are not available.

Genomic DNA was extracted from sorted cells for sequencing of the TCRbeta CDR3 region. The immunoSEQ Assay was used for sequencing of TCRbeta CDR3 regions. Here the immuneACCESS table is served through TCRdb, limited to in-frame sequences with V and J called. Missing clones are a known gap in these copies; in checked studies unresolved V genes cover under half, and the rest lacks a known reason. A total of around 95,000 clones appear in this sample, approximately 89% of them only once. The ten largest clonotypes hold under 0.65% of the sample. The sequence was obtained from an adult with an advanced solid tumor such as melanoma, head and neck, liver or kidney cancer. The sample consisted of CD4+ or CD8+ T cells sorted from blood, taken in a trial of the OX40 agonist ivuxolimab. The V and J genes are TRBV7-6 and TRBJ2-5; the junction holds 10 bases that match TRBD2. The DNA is TGTGCCAGCAGCCCAGCGGGAGGGCCTTTGACAGAGACCCAGTACTTC. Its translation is CASSPAGGPLTETQYF.